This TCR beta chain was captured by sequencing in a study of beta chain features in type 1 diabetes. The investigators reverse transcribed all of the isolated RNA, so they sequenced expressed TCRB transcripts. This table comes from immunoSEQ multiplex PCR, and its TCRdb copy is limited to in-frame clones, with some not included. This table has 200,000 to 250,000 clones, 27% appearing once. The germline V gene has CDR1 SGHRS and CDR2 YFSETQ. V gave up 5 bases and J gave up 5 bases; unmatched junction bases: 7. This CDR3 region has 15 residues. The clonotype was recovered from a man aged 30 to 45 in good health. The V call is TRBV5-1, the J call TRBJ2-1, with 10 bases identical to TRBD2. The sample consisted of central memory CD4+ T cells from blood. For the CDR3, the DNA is TGCGCCAGCAGTCATAGGACTAGCGGTGACAATGAGCAGTTCTTC. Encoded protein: CASSHRTSGDNEQFF.